The next 4 T cell receptor beta chains were all read from a single sample in a study of CD8+ T cells in alopecia areata. Extraction of RNA preceded its reverse transcription into cDNA, which served as the sequencing template. Sequencing used immunoSEQ multiplex PCR; TCRdb keeps in-frame clones, though not all of them. The data hold more than 200,000 clones, with under 70% observed a single time. The specimen comprised CD4+ T cells sorted from blood, sampled at week 0. The receptor source for this set is a human donor with alopecia areata.

The V call is TRBV9, the J call TRBJ2-2; 11 nucleotides align to TRBD2. Germline V gene sequence: CDR1 SGDLS, CDR2 YYNGEE. This CDR3 region has 17 residues. J was trimmed by 4 bases and V by 1 base; bases with no gene match: 6. The CDR3 region is CASSVTTSGGGTGELFF. The CDR3 DNA is TGTGCCAGCAGCGTAACCACTAGCGGGGGTGGCACCGGGGAGCTGTTTTTT.

The genes are TRBV11-2 and TRBJ2-5; D ambiguous. The CDR3 totals 12 residues. Trimming stripped 2 bases from V and 4 bases from J, with 5 bases between. Germline CDR1 and CDR2: SGHAT and FQNNGV. CDR3 DNA sequence: TGTGCCAGCAGCTTACTTCCAGAGACCCAGTACTTC. This codes for CASSLLPETQYF.

The rearrangement uses TRBV7-9 and TRBJ1-3; the D gene is possibly TRBD1 (6 bases). This CDR3 region has 18 residues. Trimming removed 4 bases at V and 0 bases at J, with 19 bases between. Looked up from germline, CDR1 is SEHNR and CDR2 is FQNEAQ (reference sequence). The CDR3 DNA follows: TGTGCCAGCAGCTCCCCAGTAGGACAGCCACTCTCTGGAAACACCATATATTTT. Its protein product is CASSSPVGQPLSGNTIYF.

Comment on this clone: The same CDR3 can be traced to other DNA sequences in this sample. The chain combines TRBV5-1 with TRBJ2-3; no reliable D call. This CDR3 spans 12 amino acids. CDR1 is SGHRS, CDR2 YFSETQ, per germline. V lost 1 base to trimming and J lost 4 bases, with 4 bases between them. The CDR3 DNA is TGCGCCAGCAGCTTGACGCCAGATACGCAGTATTTT. This codes for CASSLTPDTQYF.